This T cell receptor beta chain is from a study of blood T cells in healthy people across ages. The CDR3 extends over 15 amino acids. Germline trimming cut 5 bases from V and 8 bases from J; bases unmatched to any gene: 10. Germline V lookup: CDR1 SGHRS, CDR2 YFSETQ. Samples each had at least 5 micrograms of total RNA extracted. Primed by a sample-barcoded 5' primer and a J-beta primer mix, a second PCR proceeded for about 6 to 12 cycles. TCRdb fed the 5' RACE reads into MiXCR, producing one record per CDR3 protein. The repertoire holds 1.2 million to 1.5 million distinct CDR3 sequences, with roughly 60% as singletons.

This receptor was taken from a young man in good health. The sequenced material came from blood. The chain has TRBV5-1 and TRBJ2-3, with TRBD2 identical over 11 bases. The CDR3 DNA sequence: TGCGCCAGCAGTCTTATAGCGGGGGGGCCGGGTACGCAGTATTTT. Translation: CASSLIAGGPGTQYF. The full variable domain, in which reference TRBV5-1 and TRBJ2-3 provide the parts outside the CDR3, is KAGVTQTPRYLIKTRGQQVTLSCSPISGHRSVSWYQQTPGQGLQFLFEYFSETQRNKGNFPGRFSGRQFSNSRSEMNVSTLELGDSALYLCASSLIAGGPGTQYFGPGTRLTVL.